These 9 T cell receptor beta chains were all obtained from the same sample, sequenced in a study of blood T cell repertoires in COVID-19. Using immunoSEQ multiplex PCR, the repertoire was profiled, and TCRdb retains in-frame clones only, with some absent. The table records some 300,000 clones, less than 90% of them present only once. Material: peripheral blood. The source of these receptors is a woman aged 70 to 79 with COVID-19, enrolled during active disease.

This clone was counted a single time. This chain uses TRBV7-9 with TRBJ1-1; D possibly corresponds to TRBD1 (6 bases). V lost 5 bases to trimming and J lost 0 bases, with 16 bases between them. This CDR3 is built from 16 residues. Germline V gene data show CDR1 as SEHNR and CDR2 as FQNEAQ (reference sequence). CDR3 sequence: CASSPPGTQMNTEAFF. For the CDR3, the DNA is TGTGCCAGCAGCCCCCCTGGGACACAAATGAACACTGAAGCTTTCTTT.

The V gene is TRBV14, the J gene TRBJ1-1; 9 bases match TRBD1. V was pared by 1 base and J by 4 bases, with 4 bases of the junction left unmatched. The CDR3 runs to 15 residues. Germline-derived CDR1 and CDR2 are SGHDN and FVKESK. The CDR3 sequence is CASSQGTGEITEAFF. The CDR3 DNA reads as TGTGCCAGCAGCCAAGGGACAGGGGAGATCACTGAAGCTTTCTTT.

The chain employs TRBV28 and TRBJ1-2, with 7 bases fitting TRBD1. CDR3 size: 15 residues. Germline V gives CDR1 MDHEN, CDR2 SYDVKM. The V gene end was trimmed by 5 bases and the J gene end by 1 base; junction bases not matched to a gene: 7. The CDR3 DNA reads TGTGCCAGCAGTAAGGGGGCGCGGGTTAACTATGGCTACACCTTC. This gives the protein CASSKGARVNYGYTF.

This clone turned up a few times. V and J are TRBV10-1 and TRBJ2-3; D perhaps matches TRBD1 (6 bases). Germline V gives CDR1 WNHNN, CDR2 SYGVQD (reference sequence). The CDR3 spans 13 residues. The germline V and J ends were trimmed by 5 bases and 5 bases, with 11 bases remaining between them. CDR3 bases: TGCGCCAGCAGTCCAGGGGCAATAGATACGCAGTATTTT. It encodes CASSPGAIDTQYF.

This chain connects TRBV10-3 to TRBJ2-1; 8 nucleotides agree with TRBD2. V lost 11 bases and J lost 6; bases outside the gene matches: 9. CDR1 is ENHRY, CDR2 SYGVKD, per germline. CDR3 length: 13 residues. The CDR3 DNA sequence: TGTGCCGCGGCACCGGGGGGGCCCAATGAGCAGTTCTTC. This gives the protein CAAAPGGPNEQFF.

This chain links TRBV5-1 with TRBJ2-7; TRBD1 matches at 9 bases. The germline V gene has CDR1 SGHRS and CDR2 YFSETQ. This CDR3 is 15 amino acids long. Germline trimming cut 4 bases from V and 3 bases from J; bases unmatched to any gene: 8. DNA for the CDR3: TGCGCCAGCAGCCTGACCGGGACAGGGCTCTACGAGCAGTACTTC. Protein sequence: CASSLTGTGLYEQYF.

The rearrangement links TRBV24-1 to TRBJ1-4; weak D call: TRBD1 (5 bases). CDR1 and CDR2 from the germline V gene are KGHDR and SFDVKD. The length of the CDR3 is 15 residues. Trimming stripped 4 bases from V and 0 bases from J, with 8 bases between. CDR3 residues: CATSESGTTNEKLFF. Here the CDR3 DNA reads TGTGCCACCAGTGAATCAGGGACAACTAATGAAAAACTGTTTTTT.

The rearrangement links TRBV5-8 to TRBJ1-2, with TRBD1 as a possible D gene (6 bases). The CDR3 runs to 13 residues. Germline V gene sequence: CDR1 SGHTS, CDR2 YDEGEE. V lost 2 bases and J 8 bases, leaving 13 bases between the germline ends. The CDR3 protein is CASSLTGFWGYTF. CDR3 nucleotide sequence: TGTGCCAGCAGCTTAACAGGGTTCTGGGGCTACACCTTC.

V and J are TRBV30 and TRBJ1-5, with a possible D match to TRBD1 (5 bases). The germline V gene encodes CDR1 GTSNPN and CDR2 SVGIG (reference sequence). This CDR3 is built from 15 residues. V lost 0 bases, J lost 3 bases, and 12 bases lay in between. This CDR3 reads CAWSVRQPNNQPQHF. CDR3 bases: TGTGCCTGGAGTGTAAGACAGCCCAACAATCAGCCCCAGCATTTT.